The rows below give T cell receptor beta chains drawn from one sample of a study of pediatric ulcerative colitis. TCRdb's table, derived via immunoSEQ multiplex PCR, lists solely in-frame clones and lacks some. This table holds about 40,000 clones, roughly 82% found once. Sample: gut tissue. These receptors all stem from a boy aged 10-17 years with severe ulcerative colitis. Both conserved end residues are part of each CDR3. D genes are given only for firm matches.

j_call v_call d_call cdr3_length cdr3_aa
TRBJ1-3 TRBV2 TRBD1 15 CASRPDRDSGNTIYF
TRBJ2-7 TRBV7-8 TRBD1 15 CASSLKGQGLYEQYF
TRBJ1-1 TRBV19 NA 13 CASSISGRAEAFF
TRBJ2-2 TRBV2 NA 14 CASSGQDGSGELFF
TRBJ2-2 TRBV27 NA 13 CATNPRGGGELFF
TRBJ2-6 TRBV11-2 NA 15 CASTAQESGANVLTF
TRBJ2-7 TRBV6-1 TRBD2 16 CASSEGDGGGAYEQYF
TRBJ2-5 TRBV19 NA 13 CASSSGLEETQYF
TRBJ2-5 TRBV7-3 NA 13 CASSLTQQETQYF
TRBJ1-2 TRBV19 TRBD1 17 CASSIRTGAFANYGYTF
TRBJ1-2 TRBV19 NA 14 CASSRELANYGYTF
TRBJ1-3 TRBV7-6 TRBD1 22 CASSPVKGGGQGASIIGNTIYF
TRBJ1-1 TRBV5-4 NA 12 CASNSVNTEAFF
TRBJ2-4 TRBV6-1 TRBD2 15 CASSREGDPKNIQYF
TRBJ1-1 TRBV6-6 NA 13 CASSYSGGSEAFF
TRBJ2-2 TRBV9 TRBD2 17 CASSALLAGAYTGELFF
TRBJ2-5 TRBV6-1 NA 12 CASSRQWETQYF
TRBJ1-1 TRBV6-6 NA 13 CASSSITLTEAFF
TRBJ2-2 TRBV7-3 TRBD2 17 CASSFGAGGLSTGELFF
TRBJ1-4 TRBV5-1 NA 14 CASSLGQPNEKLFF
TRBJ1-2 TRBV30 NA 12 CAWETGSGGYTF
TRBJ2-3 TRBV18 TRBD1 15 CASSPLSGGSDTQYF
NA TRBV5-1 NA 15 CASSLGNRGIDEQYF
TRBJ2-7 TRBV18 TRBD1 13 CASSLRDRDEQYF
TRBJ1-1 TRBV6-1 TRBD1 17 CASSVTLLGTVNTEAFF
TRBJ1-1 TRBV11-3 NA 13 CASSLDRDTEAFF
TRBJ1-4 TRBV19 NA 16 CASSIQVGRTNEKLFF
TRBJ1-2 TRBV7-3 NA 15 CASSETGNPNYGYTF
TRBJ2-7 TRBV28 NA 14 CASGPLDWSYEQYF
TRBJ2-3 TRBV5-1 TRBD1 15 CASSSGTDSTDTQYF
TRBJ2-1 TRBV10-2 NA 14 CASSIVGGYNEQFF